A selection of T cell receptor beta chains follows, all from one sample in a study of OX40 agonist ivuxolimab in advanced cancers. Clones were sequenced by immunoSEQ multiplex PCR, and TCRdb holds only the in-frame ones, with some missing. This table has 46,000 or so clones, around 90% appearing once. Specimen: CD4+ or CD8+ T cells sorted from blood, collected in a trial of the OX40 agonist ivuxolimab. The receptor set was obtained from an adult with an advanced solid tumor such as melanoma, head and neck, liver or kidney cancer. The CDR3 runs from the conserved cysteine through the conserved F or W. Fields, in order: J gene, clone size, V gene, CDR3 protein. Where a row states a size, it is once, few, many or the class of an expanded clone; other rows omit it.

TRBJ2-1 . TRBV6-1 CASSEVDGFSSYNEQFF
TRBJ2-5 . TRBV2 CASSEMPSGNKETQYF
TRBJ2-4 . TRBV29-1 CSVEPSTAKNIQYF
TRBJ2-1 . TRBV19 CASSYRTPGGNEQFF
TRBJ1-2 . TRBV6-6 CASSYVGRANYGYTF
TRBJ2-7 . TRBV29-1 CSVEGLNEQYF
TRBJ2-1 once TRBV19 CASRLTSGGFNEQFF
TRBJ1-1 . TRBV4-2 CASSHDAWEANTEAFF
TRBJ1-1 . TRBV19 CASSRGGVGTEAFF
TRBJ1-5 . TRBV19 CASRETKGASNQPQHF
TRBJ2-1 . TRBV27 CASSPSNGGEQFF